The 21 T cell receptor beta chains listed next were all sequenced from one sample in a study of response to subunit inactivated influenza vaccine. MiXCR, run by TCRdb on the RT-PCR reads, gives a single entry per CDR3 protein. The top ten hold around 7.3% of the sample, which has 650,000 to 800,000 distinct CDR3 sequences, approximately 15% seen once. Sample: PBMCs from blood, taken around 14 days before vaccination. The receptors here all came from a man aged 45-60 years who received an inactivated influenza vaccine.

This clonotype was counted between two and nine times. The CDR3 DNA follows: TGTGCCAGCAGCTTTCAACTCGAGAACAATCAGCCCCAGCATTTT. Residues: CASSFQLENNQPQHF. The genes are TRBV7-8 and TRBJ1-5; no definite D call. In germline, CDR1 is SGHVS, CDR2 FQNEAQ. The ends were cut back, 3 bases at V and 3 bases at J, with 12 bases in the middle. The CDR3 contains 15 residues.

The gene calls are TRBV6-2 or TRBV6-3 and TRBJ2-2; maybe TRBD2 (6 bases). Per the germline V gene, CDR1 is MNHEY and CDR2 is SVGEGT. Deletions cut 0 bases from V and 0 bases from J, with 8 bases between. The CDR3 extends over 16 amino acids. CDR3 amino acids: CASSYSGGSNTGELFF. CDR3 coding DNA: TGTGCCAGCAGTTACTCCGGGGGTTCGAACACCGGGGAGCTGTTTTTT.

This clonotype has just a few counts. The chain uses TRBV27 and TRBJ2-7, with 12 bases aligning to TRBD2. This CDR3 is 14 amino acids long. The junction had 6 bases not matched to a gene; V was cut back by 6 bases and J by 6 bases. Germline-derived CDR1 and CDR2 are MNHEY and SMNVEV (reference sequence). The CDR3 region is CASRASGRASEQYF. CDR3 DNA: TGTGCCAGCAGAGCTAGCGGGAGGGCCAGCGAGCAGTACTTC.

This clonotype has more than one count but fewer than ten. V usage is TRBV6-2 or TRBV6-3 and J usage is TRBJ1-5, with D possibly being TRBD1 (6 bases). CDR3 length: 16 amino acids. Germline V lookup: CDR1 MNHEY, CDR2 SVGEGT. The ends were cut back, 6 bases at V and 2 bases at J, with 17 bases in the middle. This CDR3 reads CASSKVGAPGNQPQHF. The CDR3 DNA reads as TGTGCCAGCAGCAAGGTGGGGGCGCCGGGCAATCAGCCCCAGCATTTT.

This chain uses TRBV7-8 with TRBJ2-1, with D perhaps given as TRBD1 or TRBD2 (5 bases each). Trimming cost V 5 bases and J 6 bases, with 20 bases left between them. The germline gives CDR1 SGHVS, CDR2 FQNEAQ. The CDR3 runs 16 residues. The CDR3 DNA is TGTGCCAGCAGCCTACCTGGAGCAGGGACCATCAATGAGCAGTTCTTC. Protein sequence: CASSLPGAGTINEQFF.

The chain employs TRBV20-1 and TRBJ2-1; no definite D call. Germline V CDR1 and CDR2: DFQATT, SNEGSKA (reference sequence). The CDR3 totals 13 residues. Deletions cut 5 bases from V and 4 bases from J, with 12 bases between. Here the CDR3 reads CSAPRTDYNEQFF. CDR3 nucleotide sequence: TGCAGTGCTCCACGGACCGATTACAATGAGCAGTTCTTC.

The rearrangement uses TRBV29-1 and TRBJ2-1, with TRBD1 matching over 7 bases. Germline V gene sequence: CDR1 SQVTM, CDR2 ANQGSEA. The length of the CDR3 is 16 residues. V was clipped by 5 bases and J by 6 bases; unmatched bases: 16. This chain's CDR3 is CSVFHRGRLQTNEQFF. The CDR3 nucleotides are TGCAGCGTTTTTCACAGGGGTCGCCTCCAAACCAATGAGCAGTTCTTC.

The chain has TRBV7-2 and TRBJ2-5; D is possibly TRBD1 (5 bases). From germline, CDR1 is SGHTA and CDR2 FQGNSA. The CDR3 loop spans 14 amino acids. Trimming took 7 bases from V and 2 from J, leaving 14 bases between them. The CDR3 spells CASKAWGGQETQYF. CDR3 DNA sequence: TGTGCCAGCAAAGCTTGGGGCGGACAAGAGACCCAGTACTTC.

The CDR3 DNA sequence: TGTGCCTGGAGTGTCGTGGACCCGCTTATCGACGAGCAGTACTTC. It translates to CAWSVVDPLIDEQYF. The chain couples TRBV30 to TRBJ2-7; D gene uncertain. The V end was cut by 0 bases, the J end by 5 bases, with 17 bases between. Germline V gene data show CDR1 as GTSNPN and CDR2 as SVGIG (reference sequence). The CDR3 sequence is 15 residues long.

The genes are TRBV21-1 and TRBJ2-7; the listed D gene, TRBD2, was not tested against the DNA. TRBV21-1 has pseudogene status. This CDR3 contains 15 residues. In nucleotides, the CDR3 is TGTGCCAGCAGCAAATTCCCTAGCGGCTCCTACGAGCAGTACTTC. It encodes CASSKFPSGSYEQYF.

J is TRBJ1-1 and V is TRBV6-1, with D unclear. Germline loops: CDR1 MNHNS, CDR2 SASEGT. The CDR3 covers 15 residues. With 6 bases removed from V and 3 bases from J, the gap between germline ends came to 17 bases. DNA of the CDR3: TGTGCCAGCAGGGCATTTGGACGGATCTACACTGAAGCTTTCTTT. Amino acids: CASRAFGRIYTEAFF.

The chain joins TRBV27 to TRBJ2-3, with D possibly being TRBD2 (6 bases). The CDR3 has 15 amino acids. Trimming took 5 bases from V and 4 from J, leaving 16 bases between them. CDR1 MNHEY and CDR2 SMNVEV come from the germline V gene (reference sequence). The CDR3 here is CASSLARVGADTQYF. CDR3 coding DNA: TGTGCCAGCAGTCTAGCGAGGGTGGGGGCAGATACGCAGTATTTT.

The rearrangement links TRBV5-1 to TRBJ1-5, with D maybe TRBD1 (5 bases). CDR3 length: 15 residues. The V gene's germline CDR1 is SGHRS and CDR2 YFSETQ. The V and J ends lost 4 bases and 0 bases respectively, with 11 bases between them. CDR3 region: CASSVTGNSNQPQHF. As DNA, the CDR3 is TGCGCCAGCAGCGTAACAGGTAATAGCAATCAGCCCCAGCATTTT.

This clonotype was detected a few times. V usage is TRBV20-1 and J usage is TRBJ1-5; no clear D. Germline values: CDR1 DFQATT, CDR2 SNEGSKA (reference sequence). V lost 1 base, J lost 6 bases, and 13 bases lay in between. This CDR3 is built from 14 residues. This CDR3 reads CSARGPDIPQPQHF. The CDR3 coding sequence is TGCAGTGCTAGAGGACCCGACATCCCTCAGCCCCAGCATTTT.

This clonotype showed up many times. The V gene is TRBV6-2 or TRBV6-3, the J gene TRBJ2-1, with 10 bases lining up with TRBD2. CDR3 size: 20 residues. Germline V gene lookup returns CDR1 MNHEY and CDR2 SVGEGT. Trimming removed 0 bases from V and 0 bases from J; junction bases left unmatched: 11. The DNA of the CDR3 is TGTGCCAGCAGTTACTCGATGAGTCTAGCGGGAGCCAGCTCCTACAATGAGCAGTTCTTC. It yields the protein CASSYSMSLAGASSYNEQFF.

V usage is TRBV7-2 and J usage is TRBJ2-3, with D perhaps matching TRBD1 (7 bases). Germline loops: CDR1 SGHTA, CDR2 FQGNSA. Trimming cost V 5 bases and J 12 bases, with 15 bases left between them. The CDR3 extends over 12 amino acids. CDR3 bases: TGTGCCAGCAGCCCGCGGGACAGTCCACAGTATTTT. It is translated as CASSPRDSPQYF.

This clonotype appeared a few times. A junction boundary mismatches the germline segment, possibly from a read error. The gene calls are TRBV28 and TRBJ2-7; 7 nucleotides match TRBD1. The CDR3 extends over 14 amino acids. Germline V lookup: CDR1 MDHEN, CDR2 SYDVKM. The CDR3 coding sequence is TGTGCCAGCACCCAATCCGGGACAGTCTACGAGCGGTACTTC. Translation gives CASTQSGTVYERYF.

In nucleotides, the CDR3 is TGCGCCAGCAGTCAAAGGGCTGCGGGGGCCTACGAGCAGTACTTC. Its protein is CASSQRAAGAYEQYF. J is TRBJ2-7 and V is TRBV23-1; 7 nucleotides line up with TRBD2. TRBV23-1 is an open reading frame whose function is uncertain. The CDR3 is 15 amino acids. Trimming cost V 2 bases and J 2 bases; bases outside gene matches: 6.

The chain combines TRBV30 with TRBJ1-1; D gene unclear. Germline V CDR1 and CDR2: GTSNPN, SVGIG (reference sequence). With 5 bases removed from V and 5 bases from J, the gap between germline ends came to 12 bases. The CDR3 loop spans 12 amino acids. The CDR3 sequence: CAWGPDRTEAFF. CDR3 bases: TGTGCCTGGGGTCCTGATAGGACTGAAGCTTTCTTT.

The CDR3 region has the DNA TGCGCCAGCAGCTGGGCCAGGGGAGGCACTGAAGCTTTCTTT. It yields the protein CASSWARGGTEAFF. The rearrangement links TRBV4-1 to TRBJ1-1, with a possible D match to TRBD1 (6 bases). Trimming took off 5 bases at V and 4 bases at J, with 14 bases between the two ends. CDR1 and CDR2 (germline): MGHRA, YSYEKL. This CDR3 is built from 14 residues.

The chain links TRBV4-2 to TRBJ2-7; TRBD1 matches 7 bases. This CDR3 comprises 16 residues. The V gene end was trimmed by 5 bases and the J gene end by 0 bases; junction bases not matched to a gene: 10. The V gene's germline CDR1 is LGHNA and CDR2 YNFKEQ. The CDR3 reads CASSNGDRVSSYEQYF. The CDR3, as DNA: TGTGCCAGCAGCAACGGCGACAGGGTGAGCTCCTACGAGCAGTACTTC.